In its sample, the clone carrying this TCR beta chain was seen a few times. Its antigen is as yet unknown. This sample was taken from a study of beta chain features in type 1 diabetes. CDR3 length: 12 residues. With 0 bases removed from V and 6 bases from J, the gap between germline ends came to 7 bases. The V gene's germline CDR1 is SGDLS and CDR2 YYNGEE. The study's findings and limits: Patients with Type 1 diabetes showed moderately but significantly shorter TCRB CDR3s in all four CD4+ subsets. Amplification by PCR could prefer shorter templates, with the same effect in patients and controls.

Expressed TCRB transcripts were sequenced because the entire RNA isolate underwent reverse transcription. Generated by immunoSEQ multiplex PCR, the TCRdb table keeps only in-frame clones and is missing some. The data hold under 150,000 clones, with 6% to 7.5% observed a single time. The sequence was collected from a woman aged 30 to 39 in good health. Sequencing was done on a sample of central memory CD4+ T cells from blood. The chain recombines TRBV9 with TRBJ2-7; D unclear. The CDR3 nucleotides are TGTGCCAGCAGCGTAGGATTTAGCGAGCAGTACTTC. This codes for CASSVGFSEQYF.